The subject of this entry is one T cell receptor (beta chain). Profiling relied on immunoSEQ multiplex PCR, and the TCRdb table lists in-frame clones only, not all of them. Of some 2 million clones listed, about 95% are singletons. These data belong to a study of shared clonotypes between healthy human individuals. Naive CD8 cells comprised CD45RO-negative, CCR7-positively selected cells, excluding terminally differentiated effector memory CD45RA+ cells. Trimming shortened V by 5 bases and J by 3 bases, and 13 bases separated the two germline ends. Germline loops: CDR1 SEHNR, CDR2 FQNEAQ (reference sequence). CDR3 size: 14 residues.

The TCR comes from a man younger than 35 in good health. Sequenced material: naive CD8+ T cells sorted from blood. The chain couples TRBV7-9 to TRBJ1-2; D gene ambiguous. The DNA for the CDR3 is TGTGCCAGCAGCCCAAGCTCGGGTGACTATGGCTACACCTTC. Amino acid sequence: CASSPSSGDYGYTF.